Listed below are T cell receptor beta chains from one sample, sequenced in a study of blood T cell repertoires in COVID-19. The repertoire was sequenced with immunoSEQ multiplex PCR; TCRdb's copy has only in-frame clones and lacks some. The repertoire has around 120,000 clones, 65% to 85% of them found once; the top ten carry roughly 1.8%. Sequencing was carried out using peripheral blood. The receptors were gathered from a man aged 65 to 85 with acute or convalescent COVID-19. Both conserved end residues are part of each CDR3. Each record gives: J gene, D gene, clone size, V gene, CDR3 DNA, CDR3 protein. A D gene is named only where the DNA matches it firmly. Rows give clone size only sometimes, using once, few, many, or a class for an expanded clone.

>TRBJ2-2|TRBD2|once|TRBV7-3
TGTGCCAGCAGCCGGGGACTATTAAACACCGGGGAGCTGTTTTTT
CASSRGLLNTGELFF
>TRBJ1-2|-|once|TRBV5-1
TGCGCCAGCAGCTTGGGAGGCAGTGCATCATATGGCCACACCTTC
CASSLGGSASYGHTF
>TRBJ2-3|TRBD2|once|TRBV3-1/TRBV3-2
TGTGCCAGCAGCCAATTAGCGGGGGGGCCAGATACGCAGTATTTT
CASSQLAGGPDTQYF
>TRBJ2-5|TRBD2|-|TRBV3-1/TRBV3-2
TGTGCCAGCAGCCTACTAGCGGGGGGGGAGACCCAGTACTTC
CASSLLAGGETQYF
>TRBJ2-7|-|-|TRBV6-5
TGTGCCAGCAGTTACTCTGACAGCTCCTACGAGCAGTACTTC
CASSYSDSSYEQYF
>TRBJ2-3|TRBD2|-|TRBV7-7
TGTGCTAGCAGCTCGGGACTAGCGGGGAGCACAGATACGCAGTATTTT
CASSSGLAGSTDTQYF
>TRBJ1-1|-|few|TRBV5-6
TGTGCCAGCAGCTCAATCAGGATGAACACTGAAGCTTTCTTT
CASSSIRMNTEAFF
>TRBJ2-1|-|-|TRBV29-1
TGCAGCGTTGAAGGGCGGGACTCCGTTAATGAGCAGTTCTTC
CSVEGRDSVNEQFF
>TRBJ1-1|TRBD1|-|TRBV6-5
TGTGCCACAGACAGGGCAAGTAACACTGAAGCTTTCTTT
CATDRASNTEAFF
>TRBJ2-1|TRBD2|-|TRBV15
TGTGCCACCAGCAGAGATTGGGGGGGTCTGGGCTCCTACAATGAGCAGTTCTTC
CATSRDWGGLGSYNEQFF
>TRBJ1-6|-|-|TRBV18
TGTGCCAGCACATATGGGAGCTCCTATAATTCACCCCTCCACTTT
CASTYGSSYNSPLHF
>TRBJ2-1|-|-|TRBV20-1
TGCAGTGCTAGTTGGGCCGATGAGCAGTTCTTC
CSASWADEQFF
>TRBJ1-5|-|-|TRBV7-9
TGTGCCAGCAGCCCCTCGGGGGGCGGGCAGCCCCAGCATTTT
CASSPSGGGQPQHF
>TRBJ1-6|TRBD1|-|TRBV19
TGTGCCAGTAGTATGCCTGGGGACAGGAATAATTCACCCCTCCACTTT
CASSMPGDRNNSPLHF
>TRBJ1-1|TRBD1|-|TRBV6-5
TGTGCCAGCAGTTATCTACAGGGGGGCACTGAAGCTTTCTTT
CASSYLQGGTEAFF
>TRBJ2-5|TRBD1|-|TRBV7-2
TGTGCCAGCAGCTCCGCCCAGGGGGCGGGAGAGACCCAGTACTTC
CASSSAQGAGETQYF
>TRBJ1-1|-|-|TRBV3-1/TRBV3-2
TGTGCCAGCAGCCACCTAAGGACAGCGACACGGAACACTGAAGCTTTCTTT
CASSHLRTATRNTEAFF
>TRBJ2-6|-|-|TRBV6-6
TGTGCCAGCAGTCAGGGGAGGTCTGGGGCCAACGTCCTGACTTTC
CASSQGRSGANVLTF
>TRBJ2-5|TRBD2|-|TRBV9
TGTGCCAGCAGCCTAGCGGGGGGTAGTGAGACCCAGTACTTC
CASSLAGGSETQYF
>TRBJ1-6|-|once|TRBV6-5
TGTGCCAGCAGCTGGGGGCAGGGTAATTCACCCCTCCACTTT
CASSWGQGNSPLHF
>TRBJ1-5|-|-|TRBV27
TGTGCCCAGAGCGGACGGAAACAGGGCAGGAGGCAGCCCCAGCATTTT
CAQSGRKQGRRQPQHF
>TRBJ1-5|-|many|TRBV6-5
TGTGCCAGCAGTCCGGTAGTTACCAATCAGCCCCAGCATTTT
CASSPVVTNQPQHF
>TRBJ2-4|-|-|TRBV2
TGTGCCAGCAGTCCCTGGTTGAGGGACAAAAACATTCAGTACTTC
CASSPWLRDKNIQYF
>TRBJ2-2|-|few|TRBV12-2
TGTGCAAGTCGCTTACGGCGGGGGCCAAACACCGGGGAGCTGTTTTTT
CASRLRRGPNTGELFF
>TRBJ2-3|-|-|TRBV5-4
TGTGCCAGCAGCTTGGGGGGAGCCACAGATACGCAGTATTTT
CASSLGGATDTQYF
>TRBJ2-7|-|-|TRBV4-2
TGTGCCAGCAGCCAAGGGGGGGGCGCAGGCTACGAGCAGTACTTC
CASSQGGGAGYEQYF
>TRBJ1-1|TRBD1|many|TRBV6-2/TRBV6-3
TGTGCCAGCAGTAGGAGGGGGCACACTGAAGCTTTCTTT
CASSRRGHTEAFF
>TRBJ2-1|-|-|TRBV5-8
TGTGCCAGCAGGGGGCTAGGGACCTACAATGAGCAGTTCTTC
CASRGLGTYNEQFF
>TRBJ2-7|TRBD1|-|TRBV9
TGTGCCAGCAGCGAGGGACAGGGGAGCTCCTACGAGCAGTACTTC
CASSEGQGSSYEQYF
>TRBJ1-6|-|-|TRBV7-9
TGTGCCAGCAGCGAGGTGGGGGCATATTCACCCCTCCACTTT
CASSEVGAYSPLHF
>TRBJ2-2|-|-|TRBV29-1
TGCAGCGTGACGACAGATCCCACCGGGGAGCTGTTTTTT
CSVTTDPTGELFF
>TRBJ1-4|TRBD1|-|TRBV10-3
TGTGCCATCAGCCGACAGGGGTTTCGTGAAAAACTGTTTTTT
CAISRQGFREKLFF
>TRBJ1-1|-|-|TRBV30
TGTGCCTGGGGACAAGCGAACACTGAAGCTTTCTTT
CAWGQANTEAFF
>TRBJ1-1|-|-|TRBV19
TGTGCCAGTAGCACGACAATGAACACTGAAGCTTTCTTT
CASSTTMNTEAFF
>TRBJ1-4|-|-|TRBV4-1
TGCGCCAGCAGCCAGGATGAAGCAGGGATCGGAAAACTGTTTTTT
CASSQDEAGIGKLFF
>TRBJ1-5|-|-|TRBV5-1
TGCGCCAGCCCTAAGAGGTACAGGGGCAATCAGCCCCAGCATTTT
CASPKRYRGNQPQHF
>TRBJ1-2|-|-|TRBV28
TGTGCCAGCAGTCTCCGGGACACCTCCTTGGGCTACACCTTC
CASSLRDTSLGYTF
>TRBJ1-1|-|-|TRBV5-1
TGCGCCAGCCGTGTGCAGGTGAACACTGAAGCTTTCTTT
CASRVQVNTEAFF
>TRBJ1-6|TRBD1|-|TRBV2
TGTGCCAGCAGCTCCATCCCGACAGGGGAAGGGTCACCCCTCCACTTT
CASSSIPTGEGSPLHF
>TRBJ2-7|-|-|TRBV3-1/TRBV3-2
TGTGCCAGCAGCCTAGGTTGGCAGGGGTCCTACGAGCAGTACTTC
CASSLGWQGSYEQYF
>TRBJ1-5|-|once|TRBV7-9
TGTGCCAGCAGCAAATCAGGGGTTAGGGATCAGCCCCAGCATTTT
CASSKSGVRDQPQHF
>TRBJ2-2|-|-|TRBV7-9
TGTGCCAGCAGCACCCCCCAGGGGCACTACACCGGGGAGCTGTTTTTT
CASSTPQGHYTGELFF
>TRBJ1-5|-|-|TRBV4-1
TGCGCCAGCAGCCAAGATGCGAACGGCAATCAGCCCCAGCATTTT
CASSQDANGNQPQHF
>TRBJ2-4|-|-|TRBV2
TGTGCCAGCAGTGGCAGTCTAGCCAAAAACATTCAGTACTTC
CASSGSLAKNIQYF
>TRBJ2-1|-|-|TRBV6-5
TGTGCCAGCAGGGATGGGCTCAATGAGCAGTTCTTC
CASRDGLNEQFF
>TRBJ2-1|-|medium-sized|TRBV11-3
TGTGCCAGCAGCTTAGATCCATTTAGTGAGCAGTTCTTC
CASSLDPFSEQFF
>TRBJ2-3|TRBD1|-|TRBV6-5
TGTGCCAGCAGTTTCATCCGACAGGGCCGTTCAGATACGCAGTATTTT
CASSFIRQGRSDTQYF
>TRBJ1-6|-|-|TRBV6-5
TGTGCCAGCAGTTACGCGGGGCCGATGTATCAGGCCCTCCACTTT
CASSYAGPMYQALHF
>TRBJ2-5|-|-|TRBV3-1/TRBV3-2
TGTGCCAGCAGCCAAGGGAGGAGACCGTACCAAGAGACCCAGTACTTC
CASSQGRRPYQETQYF
>TRBJ1-4|-|-|TRBV5-1
TGCGCCAGCAGCTTGGAGGAGGGTGGAAAACTGTTTTTT
CASSLEEGGKLFF
>TRBJ1-1|TRBD1|-|TRBV5-1
TGCGCCAGCAGCGCACCATCCGTTCGGACAGGGGGTGAAGCTTTCTTT
CASSAPSVRTGGEAFF
>TRBJ1-2|TRBD1|few|TRBV6-5
TGTGCCAGCAGTTACCTGACAGGGGACGGCTACACCTTC
CASSYLTGDGYTF
>TRBJ1-2|-|-|TRBV2
TGTGCCAGCCCTCGGGATTCTCCTAACTATGGCTACACCTTC
CASPRDSPNYGYTF
>TRBJ2-1|-|-|TRBV9
TGTGCCAGCAGCGTGACAGGATACAATGAGCAGTTCTTC
CASSVTGYNEQFF
>TRBJ1-5|TRBD1|once|TRBV23-1
TGCGCCAGCACTCCCAGGGAACAGGGGGGAAGCAATCAGCCCCAGCATTTT
CASTPREQGGSNQPQHF
>TRBJ2-7|-|once|TRBV5-1
TGCGCCAGCAGCTTGGGGCAGGTCTCCGAGCAGTACTTC
CASSLGQVSEQYF
>TRBJ2-1|TRBD2|-|TRBV10-3
TGTGCCATCAGTGTGCGGCCTAGCGGGGCGGGTTTGAACAATGAGCAGTTCTTC
CAISVRPSGAGLNNEQFF